Below are 32 T cell receptor beta chains sequenced from a single sample in a study of prognosis after radiotherapy for stage I lung cancer. CDR3 of TCR beta was amplified from genomic DNA via a two-round multiplex PCR. Primers were specific to each TRBV and TRBJ gene in first-round PCR. MiXCR was run by TCRdb on the multiplex PCR reads, yielding one entry per CDR3 protein. The table lists about 36,000 distinct CDR3 sequences, around 35% of them singletons, with approximately 17% in the top ten. Material: PBMCs, obtained before or after stereotactic body radiation therapy (not recorded which). The receptor source for this set is a donor aged 50 or older with non-small cell lung cancer.

A single count supports this clonotype. The chain is built from TRBV6-1 and TRBJ2-7, with 9 bases aligning to TRBD1. V shed 7 bases, J shed 0 bases, and the junction held 16 bases outside the gene matches. Germline V gene data show CDR1 as MNHNS and CDR2 as SASEGT. The length of the CDR3 is 18 residues. The CDR3 loop reads CASTYGTGGPANSYEQYF. In DNA, the CDR3 is TGTGCCAGCACCTACGGTACAGGGGGCCCCGCGAACTCCTACGAGCAGTACTTC.

About this clonotype itself: A far larger clone lies a single base away; this is likely a read error. The J gene is TRBJ2-7, the V gene TRBV6-8, with D maybe TRBD1 (5 bases). There are 13 residues in the CDR3. Germline CDR1 MNHGY, CDR2 SAAAGT. The CDR3 here is CASSYPQVYEHYF. The CDR3 DNA reads as TGTGCCAGCAGTTACCCACAGGTCTACGAGCATTACTTC.

Many counts were recorded for this clonotype. This chain joins TRBV2 and TRBJ2-1; maybe TRBD1 (5 bases). The germline V and J ends were trimmed by 8 bases and 6 bases, with 23 bases remaining between them. Germline V gene lookup returns CDR1 SNHLY and CDR2 FYNNEI. The CDR3 has 16 amino acids. The DNA for the CDR3 is TGTGCCAGCCAAAACGGCAGGGTCGGTATTTTCAATGAGCAGTTCTTC. This encodes CASQNGRVGIFNEQFF.

As regards this clonotype: Given a far larger clone just one base away, this is likely a sequencing read error. The chain couples TRBV6-4 to TRBJ1-3, with D tentatively TRBD1 (6 bases). The germline V gene encodes CDR1 MRHNA and CDR2 SNTAGT. The CDR3 runs 16 residues. V was trimmed by 3 bases and J by 2 bases, leaving 14 bases between them. In DNA, the CDR3 is TGTGCCAGCAGTGAAGCGGTACAGGGTGCTGGAAACACCATATATTTT. It translates to CASSEAVQGAGNTIYF.

This clonotype was seen a single time. One end of the junction does not line up with germline, which may come from a read error. In nucleotides, the CDR3 is TGTGCCAGCAGTTTCAGGGGTTCGGCCGGGGCTTTCACCGGTGAGCTGTTTTTT. Translation gives CASSFRGSAGAFTGELFF. The chain employs TRBV27 and TRBJ2-2; D perhaps matches TRBD1 (6 bases). The CDR3 extends over 18 amino acids. Germline V CDR1 and CDR2: MNHEY, SMNVEV (reference sequence).

The sample holds many counts of this clonotype. This may arise from a read error, as a much more abundant clone is one base away. The chain couples TRBV6-1 to TRBJ1-2; D is possibly TRBD1 (5 bases). The germline gives CDR1 MNHNS, CDR2 SASEGT. This CDR3 has 12 amino acids. DNA for the CDR3: TGTGCCGGCAGTGAAGGGGTGGGGAAGGTCACCTTC. Translated: CAGSEGVGKVTF.

This clonotype was detected ten times or more. The rearrangement links TRBV24-1 to TRBJ2-5; possible D gene TRBD2, 5 bases. From germline, CDR1 is KGHDR and CDR2 SFDVKD. CDR3 length: 15 amino acids. Trimming took off 4 bases at V and 0 bases at J, with 11 bases between the two ends. The CDR3 coding sequence is TGTGCCACCAGTGACCCTGGACTGAACCAAGAGACCCAGTACTTC. It codes for CATSDPGLNQETQYF.

J is TRBJ2-7 and V is TRBV6-1; a weak D match, TRBD2 (5 bases). The CDR3 contains 14 residues. V was shortened by 4 bases and J by 6 bases, with 16 bases between the two germline ends. CDR1 MNHNS and CDR2 SASEGT come from the germline V gene. The CDR3 protein is CASSALGSLSEQYF. CDR3 coding DNA: TGTGCCAGCAGTGCCTTGGGGAGCCTCTCCGAGCAGTACTTC.

This clonotype showed up many times. The chain joins TRBV27 to TRBJ1-2, with D possibly being TRBD1 (5 bases). Germline V gives CDR1 MNHEY, CDR2 SMNVEV (reference sequence). This CDR3 is built from 13 residues. Trimming stripped 2 bases from V and 5 bases from J, with 9 bases between. For the CDR3, the DNA is TGTGCCAGCAGTTTAGCAGGGTGGTATGGCTACACCTTC. Amino acid sequence: CASSLAGWYGYTF.

The rearrangement uses TRBV7-2 and TRBJ2-7; TRBD1 might be the D (6 bases). CDR1 and CDR2 from the germline V gene are SGHTA and FQGNSA. V lost 1 base, J lost 5 bases, and 15 bases lay in between. This CDR3 has 15 residues. The CDR3 region has the DNA TGTGCCAGCAGCTTAGAAGGGGGAGCCACCCACGAGCAGTACTTC. Protein: CASSLEGGATHEQYF.

Concerning this clonotype: A far bigger clonotype differs at one base, so this is likely a read error. CDR3 bases: TGTGTCAGCAGTTCCCTAGCGGGGGGCACAGATACGCAGTATTTT. Amino acids: CVSSSLAGGTDTQYF. The J gene is TRBJ2-3, the V gene TRBV6-9; TRBD2 agrees at 10 bases. Germline CDR1 reads MNHGY; CDR2 reads SVAAGI. The CDR3 runs 15 residues.

This clonotype showed up many times. The chain links TRBV19 to TRBJ1-2; the D is unclear. This CDR3 region has 15 residues. Germline lookup yields CDR1 LNHDA and CDR2 SQIVND (reference sequence). V lost 3 bases and J 1 base, leaving 12 bases between the germline ends. This CDR3 is CASSIGTAHNYGYTF. CDR3 in DNA: TGTGCCAGTAGTATCGGTACAGCGCATAACTATGGCTACACCTTC.

This chain joins TRBV19 and TRBJ1-3; 9 positions agree with TRBD1. V was clipped by 8 bases and J by 4 bases; unmatched bases: 9. Germline V gene lookup returns CDR1 LNHDA and CDR2 SQIVND (reference sequence). The CDR3 is 15 amino acids. CDR3 sequence (DNA): TGTGCCAGTTTACCAAACAGGGGGCCCGGAAACACCATATATTTT. Translation: CASLPNRGPGNTIYF.

This clonotype showed up many times. The chain links TRBV5-1 to TRBJ2-1; 7 bases align to TRBD1. CDR3 size: 19 residues. The V gene end was trimmed by 0 bases and the J gene end by 0 bases; junction bases not matched to a gene: 12. CDR1 is SGHRS, CDR2 YFSETQ, per germline. CDR3 nucleotide sequence: TGCGCCAGCAGCTTGGCCTACCAGACAGGGCCAAGCTCCTACAATGAGCAGTTCTTC. Residues: CASSLAYQTGPSSYNEQFF.

The rearrangement uses TRBV28 and TRBJ2-1, with D perhaps matching TRBD2 (6 bases). The CDR3 is made up of 17 amino acids. Between the trimmed V and J ends, which lost 6 bases and 0 bases, there was a span of 18 bases. CDR1 and CDR2 from the germline V gene are MDHEN and SYDVKM. CDR3 sequence: CASRPTPWRGSYNEQFF. CDR3 in DNA: TGTGCCAGCAGACCCACACCGTGGCGGGGCTCCTACAATGAGCAGTTCTTC.

This clonotype was observed many times. V usage is TRBV27 and J usage is TRBJ2-6; D is perhaps TRBD1 (5 bases). Looked up from germline, CDR1 is MNHEY and CDR2 is SMNVEV (reference sequence). The CDR3 consists of 16 residues. V gave up 3 bases and J gave up 0 bases, with 9 bases separating them. CDR3 DNA sequence: TGTGCCAGCAGTTTTGGGGCTACCTCTGGGGCCAACGTCCTGACTTTC. It yields the protein CASSFGATSGANVLTF.

This clonotype showed up many times. The chain uses TRBV2 and TRBJ2-3; D may be TRBD2 (6 bases). The germline V and J ends were trimmed by 3 bases and 1 base, with 17 bases remaining between them. The CDR3 has 17 residues. The germline gives CDR1 SNHLY, CDR2 FYNNEI. The DNA for the CDR3 is TGTGCCAGCAGTGAGGATTGGGGACTGGAGGGCACAGATACGCAGTATTTT. The encoded protein is CASSEDWGLEGTDTQYF. The whole variable domain, remainder taken from reference TRBV2 and TRBJ2-3, is EPEVTQTPSHQVTQMGQEVILRCVPISNHLYFYWYRQILGQKVEFLVSFYNNEISEKSEIFDDQFSVERPDGSNFTLKIRSTKLEDSAMYFCASSEDWGLEGTDTQYFGPGTRLTVL.

This clonotype has a count of ten or more. V usage is TRBV28 and J usage is TRBJ2-6; the match to TRBD1 covers 12 bases. The V gene end was trimmed by 5 bases and the J gene end by 2 bases; junction bases not matched to a gene: 7. Germline V lookup: CDR1 MDHEN, CDR2 SYDVKM. The CDR3 totals 18 residues. CDR3 residues: CASSRGQGAGAGANVLTF. The CDR3 DNA reads TGTGCCAGCAGTCGGGGACAGGGGGCCGGGGCTGGGGCCAACGTCCTGACTTTC.

CDR3 nucleotides: TGCAGTGCTAGAGATCCCAGGGAAGGGCAGCCCCAGCATTTT. This translates into CSARDPREGQPQHF. The rearrangement uses TRBV20-1 and TRBJ1-5; maybe TRBD1 (5 bases). In germline, CDR1 is DFQATT, CDR2 SNEGSKA (reference sequence). Between the trimmed V and J ends, which lost 0 bases and 7 bases, there was a span of 13 bases. The CDR3 totals 14 residues.

The chain links TRBV5-1 to TRBJ2-2, with 9 nucleotides matching TRBD2. CDR1 and CDR2 from the germline V gene are SGHRS and YFSETQ. The CDR3 has 15 amino acids. V dropped 2 bases and J dropped 5; count of bases not matched to a gene: 4. CDR3 nucleotides: TGCGCCAGCAGCTTTGAGACTAGCGGAACCGGGGAGCTGTTTTTT. Protein sequence: CASSFETSGTGELFF.

Many counts were recorded for this clonotype. The chain has TRBV2 and TRBJ1-2, with TRBD1 matching 9 bases. CDR1 is SNHLY, CDR2 FYNNEI, per germline. V lost 6 bases to trimming and J lost 8 bases; unmatched junction nucleotides: 4. This CDR3 comprises 12 residues. CDR3 sequence (DNA): TGTGCCAGCAGGGGGGGACAGGGCGGCTACACCTTC. Protein product: CASRGGQGGYTF.

In this sample, this clonotype turned up a few times. This chain joins TRBV6-1 and TRBJ1-1; 8 bases match TRBD1. Trimming took 8 bases from V and 4 from J; bases not matched to a gene: 9. The CDR3 is 14 amino acids. The germline gives CDR1 MNHNS, CDR2 SASEGT. In DNA, the CDR3 is TGTGCCAGCGACCAGGGACAGGTTAGCACTGAAGCTTTCTTT. It specifies CASDQGQVSTEAFF.

The rearrangement joins TRBV5-1 to TRBJ1-2; the D gene is possibly TRBD1 (5 bases). The CDR3 loop spans 12 amino acids. The V end was cut by 4 bases, the J end by 3 bases, with 7 bases between. CDR1 and CDR2 (germline): SGHRS, YFSETQ. The CDR3 coding sequence is TGCGCCAGCAGCGGGACGGACTATGGCTACACCTTC. Protein: CASSGTDYGYTF. The variable domain in full, completed from reference TRBV5-1 and TRBJ1-2, reads KAGVTQTPRYLIKTRGQQVTLSCSPISGHRSVSWYQQTPGQGLQFLFEYFSETQRNKGNFPGRFSGRQFSNSRSEMNVSTLELGDSALYLCASSGTDYGYTFGSGTRLTVV.

A remark on this clonotype: A clone one base away is much larger, so this may be a read error. This chain connects TRBV4-1 to TRBJ2-2; possible D gene TRBD1, 6 bases. The germline gives CDR1 MGHRA, CDR2 YSYEKL. CDR3 length: 14 amino acids. Here the CDR3 reads CVSRGRTNTGELFF. The CDR3 nucleotides are TGCGTCAGCAGGGGAAGGACGAACACCGGGGAGCTGTTTTTT.

This clonotype was found many times. The chain recombines TRBV12-3 or TRBV12-4 with TRBJ1-2; possible D gene TRBD1, 5 bases. This CDR3 contains 13 residues. V lost 6 bases, J lost 0 bases, and 8 bases lay in between. The CDR3 spells CASRGQSNYGYTF. CDR3 DNA: TGTGCCAGCAGGGGGCAGTCTAACTATGGCTACACCTTC.

As to this clonotype: A much larger clone lies a single base off, so this may be a read error. The CDR3, as DNA: TGTGCCAGCAACCCCCTTGGGCAGGGGGACACCGGGGAGCTGTTTTTT. It specifies CASNPLGQGDTGELFF. The chain carries TRBV7-3 and TRBJ2-2; 7 bases agree with TRBD1. V shed 7 bases, J shed 3 bases, and the junction held 11 bases outside the gene matches. The CDR3 sequence is 16 residues long. Per germline, CDR1 SGHTA and CDR2 FQGTGA. Full variable domain (missing parts from reference TRBV7-3 and TRBJ2-2): GAGVSQTPSNKVTEKGKYVELRCDPISGHTALYWYRQSLGQGPEFLIYFQGTGAADDSGLPNDRFFAVRPEGSVSTLKIQRTERGDSAVYLCASNPLGQGDTGELFFGEGSRLTVL.

In its sample, this clonotype was seen many times. The chain couples TRBV30 to TRBJ1-1; D gene uncertain. The length of the CDR3 is 11 residues. CDR1 and CDR2 from the germline V gene are GTSNPN and SVGIG (reference sequence). V was cut by 4 bases and J by 7 bases, with 10 bases left in between. Here the CDR3 reads CAWTQTDEAFF. For the CDR3, the DNA is TGTGCCTGGACACAAACCGATGAAGCTTTCTTT.

The table lists this clonotype with many counts. The genes are TRBV6-1 and TRBJ2-3, with a weak D call TRBD1 (6 bases). Trimming shortened V by 5 bases and J by 2 bases, and 14 bases separated the two germline ends. The CDR3 consists of 15 residues. Germline lookup yields CDR1 MNHNS and CDR2 SASEGT. The CDR3, as DNA: TGTGCCAGCAGTCCTCGGACAGCCAACACAGATACGCAGTATTTT. Translation: CASSPRTANTDTQYF.

This clonotype has just one count. Germline is not matched at one junction end, which may reflect a read error. V is TRBV28 and J is TRBJ2-1, with 8 positions matching TRBD2. There are 15 residues in the CDR3. Germline V gene data show CDR1 as MDHEN and CDR2 as SYDVKM. In nucleotides, the CDR3 is TGTGCCAGCAGACTCTCGGGGGGGCTAGTCAATGAGAAGTTCTTC. It translates to CASRLSGGLVNEKFF.

This clonotype was observed at least ten times. V usage is TRBV20-1 and J usage is TRBJ2-7; 10 bases line up with TRBD2. CDR1 and CDR2 from the germline V gene are DFQATT and SNEGSKA (reference sequence). Trimming cost V 3 bases and J 3 bases; bases outside gene matches: 17. This CDR3 is 18 amino acids long. CDR3: CSASTLSGGDFSNYEQYF. CDR3 nucleotide sequence: TGCAGTGCTAGCACATTGAGCGGGGGGGACTTCTCCAACTACGAGCAGTACTTC.

The chain links TRBV5-1 to TRBJ2-2; 9 nucleotides agree with TRBD1. CDR3 length: 15 amino acids. Losses at the gene ends were 8 bases for V and 5 bases for J; bases not matched to a gene: 10. From germline, CDR1 is SGHRS and CDR2 YFSETQ. The chain's CDR3 is CASRPGTGKTGELFF. The CDR3, as DNA: TGCGCCAGTAGGCCCGGGACAGGGAAAACCGGGGAGCTGTTTTTT.

This clonotype appeared many times. In DNA form, the CDR3 reads TGCAGTGCTCACAGGGGTGGGAGGTCCAAGTGGACCCAGTACTTC. Protein: CSAHRGGRSKWTQYF. The rearrangement uses TRBV20-1 and TRBJ2-5, with D possibly matching TRBD1 (7 bases). This CDR3 comprises 15 residues. Trimming stripped 5 bases from V and 7 bases from J, with 23 bases between. Germline assignment: CDR1 DFQATT and CDR2 SNEGSKA (reference sequence).